This record concerns one T cell receptor (beta chain) sequence. Libraries were prepared by immunoSEQ multiplex PCR; TCRdb keeps only in-frame clonotypes and omits some of them. The repertoire holds about 410,000 clones, 89% seen once, with roughly 1.6% in the top ten. The data were taken from a study of blood T cell repertoires in COVID-19. As for the study in general: Samples taken during acute and convalescent COVID-19 were collected in the United States, Italy and Spain. The cDNA or gDNA used as material had been derived from T cells, B-cell-depleted T cells, or PBMCs.

The clonotype originates from a woman aged 40 to 55 with COVID-19, enrolled during active disease. The sample consisted of peripheral blood.

CDR3: CASSYRGDGYTF. DNA of the CDR3: TGTGCCAGCAGTTACAGGGGAGACGGCTACACCTTC. V usage is TRBV28 and J usage is TRBJ1-2; TRBD1 agrees at 7 bases. Germline V gene sequence: CDR1 MDHEN, CDR2 SYDVKM. The CDR3 is made up of 12 amino acids. The V segment lost 4 bases and the J segment 8 bases; nucleotides outside the gene matches: 4.